This T cell receptor (beta chain) was observed in a study of OX40 agonist ivuxolimab in advanced cancers. Turning to the study itself: Given to patients was ivuxolimab, an agonistic anti-OX40 (CD134) antibody.

Assay used: immunoSEQ multiplex PCR; TCRdb lists only in-frame clones, some missing. The table includes nearly 65,000 clones, about 89% detected once. Trimming removed 1 base at V and 8 bases at J, with 8 bases between. The germline V gene has CDR1 SGHDN and CDR2 FVKESK. The CDR3 is 12 amino acids. This sequence originates from an adult with an advanced solid tumor such as melanoma, head and neck, liver or kidney cancer. The sample in question was CD4+ or CD8+ T cells sorted from blood, obtained in a trial of the OX40 agonist ivuxolimab. The chain links TRBV14 to TRBJ1-2, with unresolved D. CDR3 sequence reads: CASSQAPAGYTF. The CDR3 DNA reads as TGTGCCAGCAGCCAAGCTCCAGCCGGCTACACCTTC.